The next 9 T cell receptor beta chains were all read from a single sample in a study of T cells in Graves' hyperthyroidism and ophthalmopathy. RNA transcripts were the template for amplifying TCR beta CDR3 regions. HTBI primers drove first-round RT-PCR of the TCR CDR3. MiXCR, run by TCRdb on the multiplex PCR reads, gives a single entry per CDR3 protein. The table records about 380,000 distinct CDR3 sequences, around 13% of them present only once. The sample comprised blood. The source is a woman aged 55-70 years with Graves' hyperthyroidism.

This clonotype was counted many times. The chain uses TRBV20-1 and TRBJ2-7, with a weak D call TRBD1 (6 bases). With 1 base removed from V and 3 bases from J, the gap between germline ends came to 10 bases. The germline V gene encodes CDR1 DFQATT and CDR2 SNEGSKA (reference sequence). This CDR3 has 13 amino acids. CDR3 sequence (DNA): TGCAGTGCTAGAGGTCAGGGGCTCTACGAGCAGTACTTC. Protein sequence: CSARGQGLYEQYF.

This clonotype was seen repeatedly, ten times or more. The chain carries TRBV18 and TRBJ1-4; TRBD1 agrees at 8 bases. The germline V gene encodes CDR1 KGHSH and CDR2 LQKENI. With 1 base clipped from V and 4 bases from J, the junction kept 2 bases outside the gene matches. The CDR3 is 15 residues long. Here the CDR3 reads CASSPQTGDNEKLFF. The CDR3 coding sequence is TGTGCCAGCTCACCACAGACAGGGGATAATGAAAAACTGTTTTTT. The full variable domain, its missing parts supplied by reference TRBV18 and TRBJ1-4, is NAGVMQNPRHLVRRRGQEARLRCSPMKGHSHVYWYRQLPEEGLKFMVYLQKENIIDESGMPKERFSAEFPKEGPSILRIQQVVRGDSAAYFCASSPQTGDNEKLFFGSGTQLSVL.

The chain carries TRBV27 and TRBJ2-5; 9 nucleotides agree with TRBD1. V lost 5 bases, J lost 7 bases, and 5 bases stayed unmatched. This CDR3 is built from 13 residues. Germline V CDR1 and CDR2: MNHEY, SMNVEV (reference sequence). CDR3 sequence (DNA): TGTGCCAGCAGTCCGGGACAGGGTGCGACCCAGTACTTC. Translation: CASSPGQGATQYF.

This clonotype was counted only a few times. The chain couples TRBV10-3 to TRBJ1-2; D is unclear. The CDR3 contains 18 residues. CDR1 ENHRY and CDR2 SYGVKD come from the germline V gene. Trimming pared 0 bases from V and 4 bases from J, leaving 21 bases between. In DNA, the CDR3 is TGTGCCATCAGTGAGTCGAAGGCGGGGTCCAATGTCCCCTATGGCTACACCTTC. It codes for CAISESKAGSNVPYGYTF.

This clonotype appeared a few times. This chain joins TRBV4-1 and TRBJ1-2; D remains unclear. Per germline, CDR1 MGHRA and CDR2 YSYEKL. The length of the CDR3 is 15 residues. V was cut by 3 bases and J by 7 bases, with 18 bases left in between. Written as DNA, the CDR3 is TGCGCCAGCAGCCACCTTGGGAGGAGGGTATTTGGCTACACCTTC. This encodes CASSHLGRRVFGYTF.

Ten or more counts support this clonotype. A read error is possible here, since a much larger clone lies one base away. The chain combines TRBV6-2 or TRBV6-3 with TRBJ2-7; 10 bases match TRBD2. V gave up 6 bases and J gave up 4 bases; unmatched junction bases: 3. The CDR3 covers 13 residues. Germline CDR1 and CDR2: MNHEY and SVGEGT. Here the CDR3 reads CASRSSGSYEQYF. DNA for the CDR3: TGTGCCAGCAGGTCTAGCGGGAGTTACGAGCAGTACTTC.

This chain links TRBV30 with TRBJ1-1; no definite D call. The V end was cut by 5 bases, the J end by 0 bases, with 10 bases between. There are 13 residues in the CDR3. Germline V gene lookup returns CDR1 GTSNPN and CDR2 SVGIG (reference sequence). In DNA form, the CDR3 reads TGTGCCTGGGCAGAGCAATTGAACACTGAAGCTTTCTTT. Its translation is CAWAEQLNTEAFF.

At least ten counts were recorded for this clonotype. The gene calls are TRBV3-1 and TRBJ2-1, with 8 bases identical to TRBD1. CDR3 size: 17 residues. Germline CDR1 and CDR2: LGHDT and YNNKEL (reference sequence). Trimming removed 3 bases from V and 6 bases from J; junction bases left unmatched: 13. The CDR3 DNA reads as TGTGCCAGCAGCCACCTCCCGGGACAGGTTAGGGGCAATGAGCAGTTCTTC. Translated, it gives CASSHLPGQVRGNEQFF.

This clonotype was picked up many times. This chain links TRBV30 with TRBJ1-4; D not resolved. V was clipped by 0 bases and J by 8 bases, with 1 base between them. Germline CDR1 is GTSNPN and CDR2 is SVGIG (reference sequence). The CDR3 is 10 amino acids. The DNA for the CDR3 is TGTGCCTGGAGTGTAGAAAAACTGTTTTTT. It specifies CAWSVEKLFF.